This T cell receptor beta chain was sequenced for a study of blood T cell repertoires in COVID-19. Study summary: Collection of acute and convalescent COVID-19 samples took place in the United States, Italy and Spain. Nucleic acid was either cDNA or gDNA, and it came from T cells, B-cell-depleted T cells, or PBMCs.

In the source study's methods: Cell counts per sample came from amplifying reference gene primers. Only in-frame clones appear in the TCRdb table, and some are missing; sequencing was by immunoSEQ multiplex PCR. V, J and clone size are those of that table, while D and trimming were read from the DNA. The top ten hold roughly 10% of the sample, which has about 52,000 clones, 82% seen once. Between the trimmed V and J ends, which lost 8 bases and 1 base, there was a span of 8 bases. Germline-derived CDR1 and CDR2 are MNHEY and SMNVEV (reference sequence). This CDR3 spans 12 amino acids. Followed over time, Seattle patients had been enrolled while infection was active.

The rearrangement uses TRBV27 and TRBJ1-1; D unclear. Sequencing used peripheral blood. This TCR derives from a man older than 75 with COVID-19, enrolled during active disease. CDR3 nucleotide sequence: TGTGCCAGCCACGAGGAGAACACTGAAGCTTTCTTT. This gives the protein CASHEENTEAFF.